The clone carrying this T cell receptor beta chain was detected a few times. Its antigen is still unknown. The CDR3 covers 17 residues. The V and J ends lost 0 bases and 0 bases respectively, with 15 bases between them. CDR1 SGHRS and CDR2 YFSETQ come from the germline V gene. These data are taken from a study of CD8 T cells in ankylosing spondylitis. TCRdb recomputed calls from the 5' RACE reads with MiXCR, one row per CDR3 protein. The sample contains about 220,000 distinct CDR3 sequences, approximately 7.3% of which appear only once. Study findings and constraints: About 8 highly homologous variants made up a TCR beta motif, and this motif appeared characteristic of ankylosing spondylitis blood.

This chain uses TRBV5-1 with TRBJ1-1; D unclear. This sequence originates from a male donor with ankylosing spondylitis. Sequencing input: blood, either unsorted or a sorted T cell fraction (not recorded which). CDR3 DNA sequence: TGCGCCAGCAGCTTGGGGAGGGTTGAGCTCCTGAACACTGAAGCTTTCTTT. It encodes CASSLGRVELLNTEAFF.